Each of the 20 T cell receptor beta chains below was sequenced from the same sample in a study of PD-1 blockade in classical Hodgkin lymphoma. Regarding time point: cycle 4 day 1 (C4D1), after 6 weeks of nivolumab. Each and every patient relapsed after autologous stem cell transplantation, and patients got differing brentuximab vedotin exposure. Generated by immunoSEQ multiplex PCR, the TCRdb table keeps only in-frame clones and is missing some. The profile shows almost 95,000 clones, approximately 86% of them singletons. The sample in question was peripheral blood mononuclear cells (PBMCs), obtained before the fourth cycle of nivolumab. Receptor source: a human donor with classical Hodgkin lymphoma.

The genes are TRBV18 and TRBJ1-2, with TRBD1 as a possible D gene (6 bases). This CDR3 is built from 17 residues. The germline V gene has CDR1 KGHSH and CDR2 LQKENI. V lost 3 bases and J lost 6, with 23 bases in between. CDR3 coding DNA: TGTGCCAGCTCACCCCCTTTTATAGGGGGGCGAATCGATGGCTACACCTTC. This encodes CASSPPFIGGRIDGYTF.

This clone was detected only a few times. The genes are TRBV7-9 and TRBJ2-1; the match to TRBD2 covers 8 bases. After removal of 5 bases from V and 6 bases from J, the junction contained 9 bases not matched to a gene. The CDR3 totals 15 residues. Germline CDR1 reads SEHNR; CDR2 reads FQNEAQ (reference sequence). The chain's CDR3 is CASSPTGLVSNEQFF. The CDR3 bases are TGTGCCAGCAGCCCGACGGGACTAGTTAGCAATGAGCAGTTCTTC.

The chain is built from TRBV2 and TRBJ2-3; 9 bases are a match to TRBD1. The CDR3 has 15 residues. J was trimmed by 1 base and V by 5 bases; bases with no gene match: 4. Per germline, CDR1 SNHLY and CDR2 FYNNEI. This CDR3 reads CASSLRDRGTDTQYF. DNA for the CDR3: TGTGCCAGCAGTCTCCGGGACAGGGGCACAGATACGCAGTATTTT.

As to this clone: A single base separates this from a much larger clone, so it may be a read error. The chain has TRBV6-1 and TRBJ2-5; maybe TRBD2 (6 bases). CDR1 is MNHNS and CDR2 is SASEGT in the germline V gene. The CDR3 loop spans 13 amino acids. The CDR3: CVSTRGWRETQYF. CDR3 sequence (DNA): TGTGTCAGCACGCGGGGATGGAGGGAGACCCAGTACTTC.

This rearrangement joins TRBV4-1 to TRBJ2-7; D is perhaps TRBD2 (5 bases). This CDR3 spans 15 amino acids. Germline loops: CDR1 MGHRA, CDR2 YSYEKL. V shed 1 base and J shed 8 bases, with 18 bases lying between them. For the CDR3, the DNA is TGCGCCAGCAGCCAAGCCACCAAGCATAGCGACAAGCAGTACTTC. Its translation is CASSQATKHSDKQYF.

The chain uses TRBV5-1 and TRBJ2-1, with no clear D. Germline-derived CDR1 and CDR2 are SGHRS and YFSETQ. With 0 bases removed from V and 2 bases from J, the gap between germline ends came to 6 bases. This CDR3 is built from 14 residues. For the CDR3, the DNA is TGCGCCAGCAGCTTGGTGCAGGCCTACAATGAGCAGTTCTTC. Amino acid sequence: CASSLVQAYNEQFF.

The chain links TRBV7-7 to TRBJ2-3, with D unclear. The germline gives CDR1 SSHAT, CDR2 FNYEAQ (reference sequence). V was clipped by 5 bases and J by 6 bases, with 12 bases between them. This CDR3 region has 13 residues. CDR3 DNA: TGTGCCAGCAGCCCCCGTTTGGGGGATACGCAGTATTTT. Its translation: CASSPRLGDTQYF.

The J gene is TRBJ1-1, the V gene TRBV2, with TRBD1 as a possible D gene (6 bases). Trimming took 6 bases from V and 1 from J, leaving 9 bases between them. The CDR3 sequence is 13 residues long. Germline lookup yields CDR1 SNHLY and CDR2 FYNNEI. This chain's CDR3 is CASSSDRNTEAFF. The CDR3 nucleotides read TGTGCCAGCAGCTCGGACAGGAACACTGAAGCTTTCTTT.

This chain uses TRBV11-3 with TRBJ2-1, with 9 bases aligning to TRBD2. The CDR3 extends over 17 amino acids. The V gene's germline CDR1 is SGHNT and CDR2 YENEEA. V lost 5 bases to trimming and J lost 3 bases; unmatched junction nucleotides: 11. The CDR3 DNA reads TGTGCCAGCAGCCCCCGACGAGAACTAGCGGGCTACAATGAGCAGTTCTTC. This encodes CASSPRRELAGYNEQFF.

The V call is TRBV5-1, the J call TRBJ2-7; maybe TRBD1 (5 bases). This CDR3 contains 14 residues. Trimming stripped 0 bases from V and 5 bases from J, with 12 bases between. Germline lookup yields CDR1 SGHRS and CDR2 YFSETQ. CDR3 in amino acids: CASSLEQGSHEQYF. As DNA, the CDR3 is TGCGCCAGCAGCTTGGAGCAGGGATCACACGAGCAGTACTTC. Filled out from reference TRBV5-1 and TRBJ2-7, the complete variable domain reads KAGVTQTPRYLIKTRGQQVTLSCSPISGHRSVSWYQQTPGQGLQFLFEYFSETQRNKGNFPGRFSGRQFSNSRSEMNVSTLELGDSALYLCASSLEQGSHEQYFGPGTRLTVT.

This chain connects TRBV5-1 to TRBJ2-2; TRBD2 agrees at 11 bases. The CDR3 spans 18 residues. CDR1 is SGHRS and CDR2 is YFSETQ in the germline V gene. The junction had 9 bases not matched to a gene; V was cut back by 4 bases and J by 1 base. This CDR3 reads CASSQFSGLAVNTGELFF. In DNA form, the CDR3 reads TGCGCCAGCAGCCAGTTCTCGGGACTAGCGGTGAACACCGGGGAGCTGTTTTTT.

In its sample, this clone was seen once. The V gene is TRBV7-2, the J gene TRBJ2-5; D is ambiguous. This CDR3 region has 14 residues. The V and J ends lost 3 bases and 1 base respectively, with 9 bases between them. Per the germline V gene, CDR1 is SGHTA and CDR2 is FQGNSA. The CDR3 coding sequence is TGTGCCAGCAGCTTGGACCCTGCCCAAGAGACCCAGTACTTC. It translates to CASSLDPAQETQYF.

The chain employs TRBV10-3 and TRBJ2-2; the match to TRBD2 covers 11 bases. The CDR3 contains 15 residues. The ends lost 7 bases at V and 5 bases at J; junction bases unmatched: 6. Germline CDR1 ENHRY, CDR2 SYGVKD. This CDR3 is CAINLAGGGTGELFF. CDR3 bases: TGTGCCATCAACCTAGCGGGAGGCGGGACCGGGGAGCTGTTTTTT.

The genes are TRBV6-6 and TRBJ1-3; tentative D call: TRBD1 (5 bases). With 4 bases removed from V and 0 bases from J, the gap between germline ends came to 7 bases. The germline V gene has CDR1 MNHNY and CDR2 SVGAGI (reference sequence). The CDR3 sequence is 14 residues long. CDR3: CASSSQGSGNTIYF. The CDR3 DNA sequence: TGTGCCAGCAGTTCTCAGGGCTCTGGAAACACCATATATTTT.

The chain uses TRBV7-9 and TRBJ1-4; D is uncertain. With 5 bases removed from V and 5 bases from J, the gap between germline ends came to 9 bases. This CDR3 region has 13 residues. The germline V gene encodes CDR1 SEHNR and CDR2 FQNEAQ (reference sequence). The DNA for the CDR3 is TGTGCCAGCAGCCCCGTGGGGAATGAAAAACTGTTTTTT. Encoded protein: CASSPVGNEKLFF.

Turning to this clone: Distinct nucleotide sequences in the sample also encode this CDR3. The rearrangement links TRBV30 to TRBJ2-2; no clear D gene. The CDR3 covers 13 residues. Trimming left V 4 bases short and J 3 bases short, with 9 bases between. Looked up from germline, CDR1 is GTSNPN and CDR2 is SVGIG (reference sequence). The CDR3 reads CAWNPLHTGELFF. Here the CDR3 DNA reads TGTGCCTGGAATCCCTTACACACCGGGGAGCTGTTTTTT.

The chain recombines TRBV15 with TRBJ2-4, with unresolved D. Germline-derived CDR1 and CDR2 are LNHNV and YYDKDF (reference sequence). V gave up 0 bases and J gave up 8 bases, with 5 bases separating them. The CDR3 has 12 residues. The CDR3 DNA is TGTGCCACCAGCAGAGAAGCAGACATTCAGTACTTC. It specifies CATSREADIQYF.

The gene calls are TRBV18 and TRBJ2-7, with a possible D match to TRBD2 (5 bases). Germline V gene data show CDR1 as KGHSH and CDR2 as LQKENI. V lost 3 bases to trimming and J lost 5 bases, with 17 bases between them. CDR3 length: 15 amino acids. DNA for the CDR3: TGTGCCAGCTCACCCCCGGACGGAGTCGGGAACGAGCAGTACTTC. This codes for CASSPPDGVGNEQYF.

V usage is TRBV7-3 and J usage is TRBJ2-5; 14 bases are shared with TRBD2. Germline V gene lookup returns CDR1 SGHTA and CDR2 FQGTGA. Losses at the gene ends were 5 bases for V and 5 bases for J; bases not matched to a gene: 7. The CDR3 loop spans 16 amino acids. CDR3 sequence (DNA): TGTGCCAGCAGCCCCGGGACTAGCGGGAGCCGGGAGACCCAGTACTTC. The encoded protein is CASSPGTSGSRETQYF.

This rearrangement joins TRBV7-8 to TRBJ2-3; no reliable D call. V lost 4 bases to trimming and J lost 1 base, with 9 bases between them. The CDR3 has 14 residues. Per the germline V gene, CDR1 is SGHVS and CDR2 is FQNEAQ. CDR3 loop: CASSSLSRTDTQYF. In DNA, the CDR3 is TGTGCCAGCAGCTCGCTTAGCCGCACAGATACGCAGTATTTT.